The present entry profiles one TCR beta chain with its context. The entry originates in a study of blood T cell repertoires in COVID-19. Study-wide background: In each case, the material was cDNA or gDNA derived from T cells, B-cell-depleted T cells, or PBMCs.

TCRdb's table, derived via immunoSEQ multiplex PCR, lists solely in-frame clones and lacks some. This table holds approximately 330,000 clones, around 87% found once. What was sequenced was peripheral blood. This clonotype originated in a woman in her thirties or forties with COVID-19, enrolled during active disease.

CDR3 in amino acids: CASSSDRFESPLHF. The CDR3 DNA follows: TGTGCCAGCAGTTCAGACAGGTTTGAATCACCCCTCCACTTT. The chain couples TRBV6-6 to TRBJ1-6; D may be TRBD1 (6 bases). Looked up from germline, CDR1 is MNHNY and CDR2 is SVGAGI (reference sequence). Trimming took off 4 bases at V and 10 bases at J, with 14 bases between the two ends. CDR3 length: 14 amino acids.